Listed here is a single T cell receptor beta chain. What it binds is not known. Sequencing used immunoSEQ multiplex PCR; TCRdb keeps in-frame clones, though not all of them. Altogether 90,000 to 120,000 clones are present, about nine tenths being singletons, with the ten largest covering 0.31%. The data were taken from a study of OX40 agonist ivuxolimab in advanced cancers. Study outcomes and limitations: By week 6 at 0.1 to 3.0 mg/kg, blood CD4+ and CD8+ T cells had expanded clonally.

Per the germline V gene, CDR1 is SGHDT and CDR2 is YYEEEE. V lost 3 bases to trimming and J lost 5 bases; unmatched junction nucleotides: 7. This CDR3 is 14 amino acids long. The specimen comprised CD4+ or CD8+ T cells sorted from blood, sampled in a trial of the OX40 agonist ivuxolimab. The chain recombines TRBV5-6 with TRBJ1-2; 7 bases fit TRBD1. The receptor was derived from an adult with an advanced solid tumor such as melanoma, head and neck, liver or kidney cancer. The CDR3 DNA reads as TGTGCCAGCAGCTGGGTTATACAGGGGTATGGCTACACCTTC. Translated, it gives CASSWVIQGYGYTF.